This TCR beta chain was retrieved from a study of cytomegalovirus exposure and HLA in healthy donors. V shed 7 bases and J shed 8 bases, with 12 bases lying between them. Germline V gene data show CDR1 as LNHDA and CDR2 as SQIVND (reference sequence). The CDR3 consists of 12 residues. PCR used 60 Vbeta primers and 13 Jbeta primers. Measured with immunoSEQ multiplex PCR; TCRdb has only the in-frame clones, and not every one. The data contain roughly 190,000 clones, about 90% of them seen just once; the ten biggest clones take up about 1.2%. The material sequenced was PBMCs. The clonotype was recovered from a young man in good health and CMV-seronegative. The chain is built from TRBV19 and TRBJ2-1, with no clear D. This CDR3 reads CASNTLGYEQFF. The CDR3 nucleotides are TGTGCCAGTAACACCCTTGGCTATGAGCAGTTCTTC.